The 29 T cell receptor beta chains listed next were all sequenced from one sample in a study of blood T cell repertoires in COVID-19. The table came from immunoSEQ multiplex PCR; TCRdb's copy has only in-frame clones and leaves some out. The table has 150,000 to 200,000 clones, 82% seen once. Sequencing used peripheral blood. All receptors come from a woman aged 55-70 years with COVID-19, enrolled during active disease.

The chain recombines TRBV2 with TRBJ2-1; possible D gene TRBD2, 7 bases. CDR3 size: 15 residues. V was trimmed by 2 bases and J by 6 bases, leaving 14 bases between them. Germline assignment: CDR1 SNHLY and CDR2 FYNNEI. CDR3 sequence reads: CASSELGGAVNEQFF. The CDR3 DNA reads TGTGCCAGCAGTGAATTGGGGGGGGCTGTCAATGAGCAGTTCTTC.

J is TRBJ2-4 and V is TRBV11-2, with D possibly matching TRBD1 (5 bases). The germline gives CDR1 SGHAT, CDR2 FQNNGV. With 1 base removed from V and 6 bases from J, the gap between germline ends came to 13 bases. The CDR3 runs to 15 residues. CDR3 nucleotide sequence: TGTGCCAGCAGCTTAGTACAGGCTGTGAGAAACATTCAGTACTTC. This encodes CASSLVQAVRNIQYF.

The chain recombines TRBV19 with TRBJ2-6, with D maybe TRBD1 (6 bases). The CDR3 loop spans 18 amino acids. V was pared by 5 bases and J by 3 bases, with 20 bases between. Germline assignment: CDR1 LNHDA and CDR2 SQIVND (reference sequence). In nucleotides, the CDR3 is TGTGCCAGTAGTCCCACCCTGGATGGGGGCGTTGGGGCCAACGTCCTGACTTTC. Its translation is CASSPTLDGGVGANVLTF.

This sequence joins TRBV7-6 and TRBJ2-1; 13 nucleotides agree with TRBD2. There are 18 residues in the CDR3. V lost 5 bases and J lost 9; bases outside the gene matches: 16. Germline values: CDR1 SGHVS, CDR2 FNYEAQ. This CDR3 is CASSPRWTSGSTPSEQFF. The DNA for the CDR3 is TGTGCCAGCAGCCCCCGCTGGACTAGCGGGAGTACCCCTAGTGAGCAGTTCTTC.

The V gene is TRBV28, the J gene TRBJ1-1; TRBD1 might be the D (6 bases). Germline V gene lookup returns CDR1 MDHEN and CDR2 SYDVKM. The CDR3 extends over 13 amino acids. Trimming left V 6 bases short and J 1 base short, with 9 bases between. The CDR3 DNA reads as TGTGCCAGCAGATCGGACAGGAACACTGAAGCTTTCTTT. It encodes CASRSDRNTEAFF.

This CDR3 reads CASSITGEASTDTQYF. CDR3 DNA: TGTGCCAGCAGCATTACAGGAGAAGCTAGCACAGATACGCAGTATTTT. The gene calls are TRBV9 and TRBJ2-3; D may be TRBD1 (5 bases). Trimming took 4 bases from V and 0 from J, leaving 15 bases between them. The CDR3 has 16 residues. Germline V gene lookup returns CDR1 SGDLS and CDR2 YYNGEE.

The chain links TRBV10-1 to TRBJ2-3; 9 bases map to TRBD2. V was pared by 4 bases and J by 6 bases, with 8 bases of the junction left unmatched. This CDR3 spans 15 amino acids. Germline V gives CDR1 WNHNN, CDR2 SYGVQD (reference sequence). The CDR3 protein is CASSVRRGGADTQYF. The CDR3 bases are TGCGCCAGCAGTGTTCGTCGCGGGGGGGCGGATACGCAGTATTTT.

DNA for the CDR3: TGTGCCAGCAGCCAAGTTGGCGGGGCCGGGAGCAATCAGCCCCAGCATTTT. Residues: CASSQVGGAGSNQPQHF. The chain uses TRBV4-2 and TRBJ1-5; weak D call: TRBD1 (5 bases). This CDR3 contains 17 residues. Germline V gene lookup returns CDR1 LGHNA and CDR2 YNFKEQ. Trimming shortened V by 1 base and J by 1 base, and 14 bases separated the two germline ends.

This chain connects TRBV23-1 to TRBJ2-7, with TRBD1 identical over 7 bases. TRBV23-1 is an open reading frame, and its role is uncertain. Trimming at V came to 4 bases and at J to 0 bases, leaving 3 bases not matched to a gene. The CDR3 loop spans 14 amino acids. As DNA, the CDR3 is TGCGCCAGCAGTCGACAGGGAGACTCCTACGAGCAGTACGTC. Amino acids: CASSRQGDSYEQYV.

This chain links TRBV11-2 with TRBJ2-5; D is possibly TRBD1 (6 bases). The CDR3 has 16 amino acids. From germline, CDR1 is SGHAT and CDR2 FQNNGV. V lost 0 bases, J lost 3 bases, and 14 bases lay in between. CDR3 DNA sequence: TGTGCCAGCAGCTTAGATTTTACGCCAGGGGAAGAGACCCAGTACTTC. Encoded protein: CASSLDFTPGEETQYF.

The gene calls are TRBV7-9 and TRBJ1-1, with TRBD1 identical over 7 bases. Germline CDR1 is SEHNR and CDR2 is FQNEAQ (reference sequence). The J segment lost 1 base and the V segment lost 7 bases, leaving 6 bases of the junction unmatched. This CDR3 has 14 amino acids. CDR3 bases: TGTGCCAGCATTAAGGACAGGTCGAACACTGAAGCTTTCTTT. Its protein is CASIKDRSNTEAFF.

This sequence joins TRBV10-1 and TRBJ2-3; 11 bases agree with TRBD2. This CDR3 has 16 residues. Germline assignment: CDR1 WNHNN and CDR2 SYGVQD (reference sequence). The ends lost 7 bases at V and 6 bases at J; junction bases unmatched: 12. DNA for the CDR3: TGCGCCAGCATTTCACTTAGCGGGAGGGCAATGGATACGCAGTATTTT. It yields the protein CASISLSGRAMDTQYF.

V is TRBV6-5 and J is TRBJ2-7, with a possible D match to TRBD1 (6 bases). CDR3 length: 12 residues. V was trimmed by 9 bases and J by 2 bases, leaving 11 bases between them. Germline CDR1 is MNHEY and CDR2 is SVGAGI. The CDR3 protein is CARDSLTYEQYV. The CDR3 DNA reads as TGTGCCAGGGACAGCCTGACCTACGAGCAGTACGTC.

On this clone itself: Given a much more abundant clone one base away, this may be a read error. This chain connects TRBV5-5 to TRBJ2-1; 11 nucleotides match TRBD1. The CDR3 covers 15 residues. Germline CDR1 SGHKS, CDR2 YYEKEE (reference sequence). Trimming took 4 bases from V and 4 from J; bases not matched to a gene: 4. CDR3 bases: TGTGCCAGCAGCCAGGACAGGGGGCCTTACAATGAGCAGTTCTTC. Its translation: CASSQDRGPYNEQFF.

The rearrangement uses TRBV5-6 and TRBJ1-5, with D maybe TRBD1 (5 bases). Germline loops: CDR1 SGHDT, CDR2 YYEEEE. V shed 4 bases and J shed 1 base, with 12 bases lying between them. CDR3 length: 15 amino acids. The CDR3 DNA reads TGTGCCAGCAGCCGCGGGACGCAAAGCAATCAGCCCCAGCATTTT. It encodes CASSRGTQSNQPQHF. Looking up the rest from reference TRBV5-6 and TRBJ1-5 gives the full variable domain: DAGVTQSPTHLIKTRGQQVTLRCSPKSGHDTVSWYQQALGQGPQFIFQYYEEEERQRGNFPDRFSGHQFPNYSSELNVNALLLGDSALYLCASSRGTQSNQPQHFGDGTRLSIL.

The chain carries TRBV28 and TRBJ1-6; D not resolved. This CDR3 contains 14 residues. Trimming removed 8 bases from V and 2 bases from J, with 10 bases in between. The germline gives CDR1 MDHEN, CDR2 SYDVKM. The CDR3 loop is CASVKLTYNSPLHF. In nucleotides, the CDR3 is TGTGCCAGCGTGAAACTAACCTATAATTCACCCCTCCACTTT.

The chain is built from TRBV5-1 and TRBJ2-7, with TRBD1 matching over 12 bases. The CDR3 runs 15 residues. J gave up 6 bases and V 3 bases, and 7 bases lay outside the gene matches. Germline V gene sequence: CDR1 SGHRS, CDR2 YFSETQ. DNA for the CDR3: TGCGCCAGCAGCTGGTTGGGACAGGGGGCGCGCGAGCAGTACTTC. This sequence encodes CASSWLGQGAREQYF.

This clone occurred a few times. The chain joins TRBV16 to TRBJ1-5; perhaps TRBD1 as D (5 bases). The CDR3 is 15 amino acids. Looked up from germline, CDR1 is KGHSY and CDR2 is FQNENV. Trimming stripped 0 bases from V and 2 bases from J, with 8 bases between. The chain's CDR3 is CASSQSRAGNQPQHF. As DNA, the CDR3 is TGTGCCAGCAGCCAATCCAGGGCAGGCAATCAGCCCCAGCATTTT. The entire variable domain, with the rest obtained from reference TRBV16 and TRBJ1-5, is as follows: GEEVAQTPKHLVRGEGQKAKLYCAPIKGHSYVFWYQQVLKNEFKFLISFQNENVFDETGMPKERFSAKCLPNSPCSLEIQATKLEDSAVYFCASSQSRAGNQPQHFGDGTRLSIL.

The chain links TRBV21-1 to TRBJ1-5; the table's TRBD1 call for D was not verified on the DNA. TRBV21-1 is given as a pseudogene. This CDR3 is built from 14 residues. CDR3 region: CASTGQGEYQPQHF. CDR3 DNA sequence: TGTGCCAGCACCGGACAGGGGGAATATCAGCCCCAGCATTTT.

The CDR3 sequence: CASSLGGTNSPLHF. CDR3 sequence (DNA): TGTGCCAGCAGCTTGGGGGGGACAAATTCACCCCTCCACTTT. V is TRBV7-8 and J is TRBJ1-6; TRBD1 might be the D (6 bases). The CDR3 consists of 14 residues. Germline lookup yields CDR1 SGHVS and CDR2 FQNEAQ. V was shortened by 3 bases and J by 7 bases, with 10 bases between the two germline ends.

This chain connects TRBV28 to TRBJ1-2; TRBD1 might be the D (6 bases). There are 15 residues in the CDR3. CDR1 and CDR2 from the germline V gene are MDHEN and SYDVKM. The V end lost 5 bases, the J end lost 2 bases, and 15 bases lay between the germline ends. The CDR3 DNA is TGTGCCAGCAGTCTGACACCCAGGGGAAACTATGGCTACACCTTC. This encodes CASSLTPRGNYGYTF.

With regard to this clone: One end of the junction varies from germline; a read error may be responsible. The chain recombines TRBV7-7 with TRBJ2-1; D is possibly TRBD2 (5 bases). CDR1 and CDR2 from the germline V gene are SSHAT and FNYEAQ (reference sequence). CDR3 size: 16 residues. Here the CDR3 reads CASSLAPDSLYNEQFF. CDR3 sequence (DNA): TGTGCTAGCAGCTTAGCCCCGGACTCCCTCTACAATGAGCAGTTCTTC.

As concerns this clone: This same CDR3 is encoded by further DNA sequences in the sample. The chain couples TRBV7-9 to TRBJ2-5, with a weak D call TRBD1 (6 bases). V was trimmed by 4 bases and J by 4 bases, leaving 13 bases between them. Per the germline V gene, CDR1 is SEHNR and CDR2 is FQNEAQ (reference sequence). This CDR3 spans 14 amino acids. DNA of the CDR3: TGTGCCAGCAGCTCGCAGGGGTTCGGAGAGACCCAGTACTTC. Its translation is CASSSQGFGETQYF.

V usage is TRBV24-1 and J usage is TRBJ2-7; D unclear. This CDR3 is 13 amino acids long. The germline CDR1 and CDR2 sequences are KGHDR and SFDVKD. V lost 4 bases and J lost 3, with 9 bases in between. As DNA, the CDR3 is TGTGCCACCAGTGAGCCTCCCGGCTACGAGCAGTACTTC. Translated: CATSEPPGYEQYF.

The gene calls are TRBV15 and TRBJ1-5; TRBD1 might be the D (6 bases). CDR1 and CDR2 from the germline V gene are LNHNV and YYDKDF (reference sequence). V gave up 0 bases and J gave up 7 bases, with 13 bases separating them. The CDR3 consists of 15 residues. The DNA for the CDR3 is TGTGCCACCAGCAGAGACAGGGGAAGAGAGCAGCCCCAGCATTTT. Amino acid sequence: CATSRDRGREQPQHF.

This clone occurred a few times. The rearrangement links TRBV5-1 to TRBJ2-2, with a tentative D call TRBD2 (7 bases). V lost 4 bases to trimming and J lost 3 bases, with 10 bases between them. The CDR3 loop spans 14 amino acids. The germline gives CDR1 SGHRS, CDR2 YFSETQ. CDR3 in DNA: TGCGCCAGCAGCCCGGGGGGCCACACCGGGGAGCTGTTTTTT. As protein: CASSPGGHTGELFF.

The chain employs TRBV6-5 and TRBJ2-7; 7 bases align to TRBD1. The CDR3 is 13 amino acids. Germline assignment: CDR1 MNHEY and CDR2 SVGAGI. With V trimmed by 6 bases and J by 3 bases, 5 bases remained unmatched. CDR3 amino acids: CASRDRAYYEQYF. The CDR3 coding sequence is TGTGCCAGCAGAGACAGGGCGTACTACGAGCAGTACTTC.

J is TRBJ2-5 and V is TRBV12-3 or TRBV12-4; 8 bases are shared with TRBD1. This CDR3 region has 13 residues. The junction had 2 bases not matched to a gene; V was cut back by 6 bases and J by 2 bases. CDR3 in amino acids: CASSGTGQETQYF. The DNA for the CDR3 is TGTGCCAGCAGCGGGACAGGTCAAGAGACCCAGTACTTC.

CDR3 sequence (DNA): TGTGCCAGCAGTTTCCGGACTAGCGGGAGGTTCGACAATGAGCAGTTCTTC. Its translation: CASSFRTSGRFDNEQFF. V usage is TRBV28 and J usage is TRBJ2-1; 14 bases are shared with TRBD2. The CDR3 extends over 17 amino acids. The junction had 6 bases not matched to a gene; V was cut back by 3 bases and J by 5 bases. CDR1 is MDHEN, CDR2 SYDVKM, per germline.